This T cell receptor beta chain was documented in a study of blood T cells in healthy people across ages. Study-level results: Unsorted PBMCs prevented conclusive naive versus antigen-experienced comparison.

The second PCR ran about 6 to 12 cycles with a sample-barcoded 5' primer and J-beta primers. TCRdb analysed the 5' RACE reads with MiXCR anew, one entry per CDR3 protein. The data contain 1 million or so distinct CDR3 sequences, approximately 25% of them seen just once; the ten biggest clones take up 0.75%. Germline CDR1 reads SGHTA; CDR2 reads FQGNSA. This CDR3 is 15 amino acids long. There are a few counts of this clonotype. Antigen unknown. One end of the junction fails to match germline, which may point to a read error. The sample was also reused in another study, on T cells of mothers and their children.

This receptor was obtained from a girl aged 2-10 years in good health. The J gene is TRBJ2-3, the V gene TRBV7-2; TRBD1 might be the D (5 bases). Sequencing was performed on blood. The CDR3 region has the DNA TGTGCCGGCAGCTTGAGGCAGGGCCTCACAGATACGCAGTATTTT. It translates to CAGSLRQGLTDTQYF.